The next 15 T cell receptor beta chains were all read from a single sample in a study of molecular identifiers for immune sequencing clone quantification. MiXCR, applied by TCRdb to the PCR reads, yields one record per CDR3 protein. There are a few hundred thousand distinct CDR3 sequences in the sample; around 23% occur only once, and just over 0.75% lies in the top ten. The material sequenced was naive CD8+ T cells from blood, with Jurkat cell RNA spiked in. Noted subset: FACS-sorted CD8+CD4-CCR7+CD45RA+ naive T cells. All receptors derive from a human donor in good health. Some libraries in this study had Jurkat cell RNA spiked in.

This clonotype has just a few counts. A much larger clone lies one base from this, so it may be a read error. This chain connects TRBV28 to TRBJ2-4; 11 nucleotides match TRBD2. This CDR3 spans 15 amino acids. Looked up from germline, CDR1 is MDHEN and CDR2 is SYDVKM. The DNA of the CDR3 is TGTGCCAGCAGTCCTCGGACTAGCGGGCCTGACATTCGGTACTTC. Its translation: CASSPRTSGPDIRYF.

As regards this clonotype: This clone may be a read error of a much larger clone one base away. The V call is TRBV28, the J call TRBJ2-3, with TRBD2 matching over 13 bases. Per germline, CDR1 MDHEN and CDR2 SYDVKM. The CDR3 runs 16 residues. This chain's CDR3 is CVSSQGLAGSTDTQYF. The CDR3 DNA follows: TGTGTCAGCAGTCAGGGACTAGCGGGAAGCACAGATACGCAGTATTTT.

In regard to this clonotype: This may be a read error, as it is one base from a much larger clone. The CDR3 region is CAVTTGNYEQYF. CDR3 in DNA: TGTGCCGTCACTACAGGGAACTACGAGCAGTACTTC. The chain couples TRBV10-3 to TRBJ2-7; D might be TRBD1 (6 bases). V was clipped by 11 bases and J by 3 bases, with 14 bases between them. The germline gives CDR1 ENHRY, CDR2 SYGVKD. The CDR3 is made up of 12 amino acids.

This clonotype was recorded at least ten times. The J gene is TRBJ1-3, the V gene TRBV7-2, with a weak D call TRBD1 (5 bases). The germline gives CDR1 SGHTA, CDR2 FQGNSA. This CDR3 has 17 amino acids. The V end was cut by 4 bases, the J end by 0 bases, with 16 bases between. The CDR3 DNA sequence: TGTGCCAGCAGCTCCGGTTCGGGACTGAGCTCTGGAAACACCATATATTTT. It is translated as CASSSGSGLSSGNTIYF.

This chain uses TRBV4-2 with TRBJ1-4; 7 nucleotides agree with TRBD1. V shed 6 bases and J 5 bases; nucleotides not matched to a gene: 3. The CDR3 totals 13 residues. CDR1 and CDR2 from the germline V gene are LGHNA and YNFKEQ. The CDR3 sequence: CASSTGVNEKLFF. As DNA, the CDR3 is TGTGCCAGCAGTACAGGGGTCAATGAAAAACTGTTTTTT.

Notes on this clonotype: Lacking the conserved final phenylalanine or tryptophan, this CDR3 likely reflects a read error. The chain couples TRBV29-1 to TRBJ1-2, with no clear D. Between the trimmed V and J ends, which lost 5 bases and 2 bases, there was a span of 9 bases. The V gene's germline CDR1 is SQVTM and CDR2 ANQGSEA. The CDR3 runs 12 residues. CDR3 nucleotide sequence: TGCAGCGTTACGGAACCAAACTATGGCTACACCCTC. Residues: CSVTEPNYGYTL.

This clonotype was counted a few times. The J gene is TRBJ2-3, the V gene TRBV24-1, with TRBD1 as a possible D gene (6 bases). V was pared by 3 bases and J by 5 bases, with 14 bases between. This CDR3 has 15 amino acids. Germline assignment: CDR1 KGHDR and CDR2 SFDVKD. The CDR3 is CATSDPPSGVDTQYF. The CDR3 coding sequence is TGTGCCACCAGTGATCCCCCCTCAGGGGTAGATACGCAGTATTTT.

This clonotype was counted many times. This CDR3 reads CASSLLWALNTGVNTGELFF. The CDR3 DNA sequence: TGTGCCAGCAGTTTACTCTGGGCACTCAATACAGGGGTCAACACCGGGGAGCTGTTTTTT. This rearrangement joins TRBV12-3 or TRBV12-4 to TRBJ2-2; 7 nucleotides match TRBD1. V dropped 2 bases and J dropped 2; count of bases not matched to a gene: 17. The CDR3 length is 20 residues.

A few counts support this clonotype. The V gene is TRBV11-2, the J gene TRBJ2-3; TRBD2 is a possible D gene (6 bases). Per germline, CDR1 SGHAT and CDR2 FQNNGV. The CDR3 extends over 18 amino acids. Trimming cost V 5 bases and J 2 bases, with 23 bases left between them. This chain's CDR3 is CASSGLGSPLKFTDTQYF. The CDR3 coding sequence is TGTGCCAGCAGCGGACTCGGGAGTCCATTAAAATTCACAGATACGCAGTATTTT. Together with reference TRBV11-2 and TRBJ2-3, the CDR3 gives the full variable domain: EAGVAQSPRYKIIEKRQSVAFWCNPISGHATLYWYQQILGQGPKLLIQFQNNGVVDDSQLPKDRFSAERLKGVDSTLKIQPAKLEDSAVYLCASSGLGSPLKFTDTQYFGPGTRLTVL.

The chain links TRBV7-9 to TRBJ1-3; D is perhaps TRBD1 (5 bases). CDR1 is SEHNR and CDR2 is FQNEAQ in the germline V gene (reference sequence). CDR3 length: 15 residues. The V and J ends lost 5 bases and 3 bases respectively, with 14 bases between them. CDR3 protein: CASSPRTFFGNTIYF. The CDR3 region has the DNA TGTGCCAGCAGCCCCCGGACATTTTTTGGAAACACCATATATTTT.

The chain links TRBV12-3 or TRBV12-4 to TRBJ2-5; weak D call: TRBD1 (5 bases). The CDR3 loop spans 14 amino acids. The V and J ends lost 7 bases and 4 bases respectively, with 16 bases between them. The CDR3 protein is CASTQHAGSETQYF. CDR3 DNA sequence: TGTGCCAGCACCCAACACGCAGGGTCAGAGACCCAGTACTTC.

This clonotype has ten or more counts. The gene calls are TRBV2 and TRBJ1-1; 8 bases map to TRBD1. This CDR3 comprises 12 residues. Trimming cost V 9 bases and J 6 bases; bases outside gene matches: 6. CDR1 and CDR2 (germline): SNHLY, FYNNEI. This chain's CDR3 is CARDRGCAEAFF. The CDR3 bases are TGTGCCAGAGACAGGGGTTGTGCTGAAGCTTTCTTT.

This clonotype came up many times. This chain links TRBV14 with TRBJ2-4; a weak D match, TRBD2 (5 bases). V was shortened by 3 bases and J by 2 bases, with 23 bases between the two germline ends. This CDR3 is 19 amino acids long. Per the germline V gene, CDR1 is SGHDN and CDR2 is FVKESK. The DNA for the CDR3 is TGTGCCAGCAGCCAGACTGTGAGGGCCCCAGAGGCGTCCAAAAACATTCAGTACTTC. Amino acids: CASSQTVRAPEASKNIQYF.

As to this clonotype: This may stem from a read error, because a much larger clone lies one nucleotide away. Because the CDR3 is missing its conserved closing phenylalanine or tryptophan, this is likely a read error. The V gene is TRBV5-1, the J gene TRBJ2-7; no definite D call. This CDR3 contains 15 residues. Trimming shortened V by 0 bases and J by 2 bases, and 12 bases separated the two germline ends. CDR1 SGHRS and CDR2 YFSETQ come from the germline V gene. CDR3 amino acids: CASSLDPGKPYEQYS. In DNA form, the CDR3 reads TGCGCCAGCAGCTTGGATCCTGGAAAACCCTACGAGCAGTACTCC.

Remarks on this clonotype: Just one base apart from a much larger clone, this may be a read error. The chain combines TRBV28 with TRBJ2-3, with D possibly TRBD1 on 5 matching bases. CDR3 length: 15 amino acids. Germline assignment: CDR1 MDHEN and CDR2 SYDVKM. Here the CDR3 DNA reads TGTGCCAGCCAATTCGGGCGGACAAACACAGATGCGCAGTATTTT. It yields the protein CASQFGRTNTDAQYF. Combining the CDR3 with reference TRBV28 and TRBJ2-3 gives the whole variable domain DVKVTQSSRYLVKRTGEKVFLECVQDMDHENMFWYRQDPGLGLRLIYFSYDVKMKEKGDIPEGYSVSREKKERFSLILESASTNQTSMYLCASQFGRTNTDAQYFGPGTRLTVL.